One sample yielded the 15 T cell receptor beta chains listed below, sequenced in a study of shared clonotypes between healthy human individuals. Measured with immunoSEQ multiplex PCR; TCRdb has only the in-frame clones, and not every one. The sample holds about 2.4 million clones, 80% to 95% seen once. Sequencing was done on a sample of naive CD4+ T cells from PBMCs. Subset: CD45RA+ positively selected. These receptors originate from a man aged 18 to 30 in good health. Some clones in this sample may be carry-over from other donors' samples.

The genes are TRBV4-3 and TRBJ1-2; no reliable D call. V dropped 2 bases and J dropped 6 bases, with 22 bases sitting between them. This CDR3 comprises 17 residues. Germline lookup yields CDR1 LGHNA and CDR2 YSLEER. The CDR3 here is CASSQRRGLGIQDGYTF. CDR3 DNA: TGCGCCAGCAGCCAAAGGAGAGGTTTGGGGATTCAAGATGGCTACACCTTC.

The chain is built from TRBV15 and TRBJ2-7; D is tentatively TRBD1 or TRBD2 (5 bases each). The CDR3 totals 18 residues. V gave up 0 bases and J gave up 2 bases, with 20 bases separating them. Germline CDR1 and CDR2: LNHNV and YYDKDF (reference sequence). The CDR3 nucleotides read TGTGCCACCAGCAGAGATCCCCCCTTTCCCGGGGCCCCCTACGAGCAGTACTTC. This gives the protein CATSRDPPFPGAPYEQYF.

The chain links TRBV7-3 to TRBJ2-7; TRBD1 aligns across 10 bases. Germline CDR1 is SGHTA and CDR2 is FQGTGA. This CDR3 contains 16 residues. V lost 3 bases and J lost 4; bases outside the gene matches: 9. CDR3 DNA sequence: TGTGCCAGCAGCTTGGAGACAGGGGGCAAAAGGTACGAGCAGTACTTC. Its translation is CASSLETGGKRYEQYF.

The chain's CDR3 is CASSELYSGRDTDTQYF. DNA for the CDR3: TGTGCCAGCAGTGAACTTTATTCCGGGAGAGACACAGATACGCAGTATTTT. The rearrangement uses TRBV6-1 and TRBJ2-3, with D perhaps matching TRBD2 (6 bases). The CDR3 consists of 17 residues. V gave up 2 bases and J gave up 2 bases, with 17 bases separating them. CDR1 is MNHNS and CDR2 is SASEGT in the germline V gene.

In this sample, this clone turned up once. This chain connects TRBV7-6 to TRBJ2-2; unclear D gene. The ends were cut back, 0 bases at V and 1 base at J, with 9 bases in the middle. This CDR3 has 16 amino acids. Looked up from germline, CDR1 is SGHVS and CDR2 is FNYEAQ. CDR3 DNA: TGTGCCAGCAGCTTAGCACAAAGCCTGAACACCGGGGAGCTGTTTTTT. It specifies CASSLAQSLNTGELFF. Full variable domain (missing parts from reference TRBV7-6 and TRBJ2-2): GAGVSQSPRYKVTKRGQDVALRCDPISGHVSLYWYRQALGQGPEFLTYFNYEAQQDKSGLPNDRFSAERPEGSISTLTIQRTEQRDSAMYRCASSLAQSLNTGELFFGEGSRLTVL.

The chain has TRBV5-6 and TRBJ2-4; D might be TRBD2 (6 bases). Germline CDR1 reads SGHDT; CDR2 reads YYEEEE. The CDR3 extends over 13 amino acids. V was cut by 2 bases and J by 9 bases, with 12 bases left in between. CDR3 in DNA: TGTGCCAGCAGCTTAGGAGGGAAGAGCATTCAGTACTTC. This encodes CASSLGGKSIQYF.

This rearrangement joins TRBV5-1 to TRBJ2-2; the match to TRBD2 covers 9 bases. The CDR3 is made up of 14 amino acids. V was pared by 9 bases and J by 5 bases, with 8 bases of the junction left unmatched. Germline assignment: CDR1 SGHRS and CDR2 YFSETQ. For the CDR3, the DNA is TGCGCCACCCAGGGACTAGCTTCTACCGGGGAGCTGTTTTTT. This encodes CATQGLASTGELFF.

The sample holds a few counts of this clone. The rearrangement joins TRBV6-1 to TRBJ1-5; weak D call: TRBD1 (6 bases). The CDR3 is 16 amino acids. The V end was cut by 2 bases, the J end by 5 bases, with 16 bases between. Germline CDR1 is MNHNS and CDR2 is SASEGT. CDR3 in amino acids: CASSERGGQHHQPQHF. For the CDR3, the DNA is TGTGCCAGCAGTGAACGTGGAGGACAGCACCATCAGCCCCAGCATTTT.

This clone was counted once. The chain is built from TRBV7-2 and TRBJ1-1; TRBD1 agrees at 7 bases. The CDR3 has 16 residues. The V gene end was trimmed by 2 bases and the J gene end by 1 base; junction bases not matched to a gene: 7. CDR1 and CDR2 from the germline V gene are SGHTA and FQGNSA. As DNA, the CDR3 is TGTGCCAGCAGCTTACCAGCCGGGACAGCGAACACTGAAGCTTTCTTT. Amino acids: CASSLPAGTANTEAFF.

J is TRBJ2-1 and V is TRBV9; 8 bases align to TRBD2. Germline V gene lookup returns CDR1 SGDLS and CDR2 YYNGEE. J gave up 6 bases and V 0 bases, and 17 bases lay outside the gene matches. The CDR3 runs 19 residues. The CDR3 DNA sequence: TGTGCCAGCAGCGTAGATTTGGGGAGGAGCGGGAGTCTTGGCAATGAGCAGTTCTTC. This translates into CASSVDLGRSGSLGNEQFF.

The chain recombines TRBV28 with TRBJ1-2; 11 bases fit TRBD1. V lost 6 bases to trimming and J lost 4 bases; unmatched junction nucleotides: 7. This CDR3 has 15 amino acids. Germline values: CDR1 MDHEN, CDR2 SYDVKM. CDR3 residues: CASRSQDRGLYGYTF. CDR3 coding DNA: TGTGCCAGCAGATCCCAGGACAGGGGGCTCTATGGCTACACCTTC.

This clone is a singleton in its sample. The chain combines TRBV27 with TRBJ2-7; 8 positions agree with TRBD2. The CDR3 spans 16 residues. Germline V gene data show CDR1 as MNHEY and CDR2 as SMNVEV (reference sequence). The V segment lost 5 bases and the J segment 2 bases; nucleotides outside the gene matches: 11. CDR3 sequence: CASSTLHSGRPYEQYF. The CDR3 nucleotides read TGTGCCAGCAGTACCCTTCACAGCGGGAGACCCTACGAGCAGTACTTC.

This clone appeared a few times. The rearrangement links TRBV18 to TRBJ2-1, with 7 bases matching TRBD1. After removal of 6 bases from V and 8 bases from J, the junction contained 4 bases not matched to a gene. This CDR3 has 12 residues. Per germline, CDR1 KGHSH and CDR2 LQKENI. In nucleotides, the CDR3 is TGTGCCAGCTCGCCGACAGGGCATGAGCAGTTCTTC. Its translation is CASSPTGHEQFF.

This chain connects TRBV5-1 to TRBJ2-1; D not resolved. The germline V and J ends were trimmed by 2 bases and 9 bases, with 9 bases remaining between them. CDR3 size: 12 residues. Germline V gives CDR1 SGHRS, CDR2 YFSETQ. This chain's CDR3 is CASSLSVGEQFF. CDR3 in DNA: TGCGCCAGCAGCTTATCGGTGGGTGAGCAGTTCTTC. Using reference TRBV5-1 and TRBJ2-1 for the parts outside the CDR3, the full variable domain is KAGVTQTPRYLIKTRGQQVTLSCSPISGHRSVSWYQQTPGQGLQFLFEYFSETQRNKGNFPGRFSGRQFSNSRSEMNVSTLELGDSALYLCASSLSVGEQFFGPGTRLTVL.

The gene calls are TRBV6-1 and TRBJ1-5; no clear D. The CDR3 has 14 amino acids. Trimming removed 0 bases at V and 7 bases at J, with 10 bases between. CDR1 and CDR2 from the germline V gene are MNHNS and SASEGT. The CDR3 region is CASSEAPFRQPQHF. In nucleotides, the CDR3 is TGTGCCAGCAGTGAAGCGCCCTTTAGGCAGCCCCAGCATTTT.